These 17 T cell receptor beta chains share one sample of origin, sequenced in a study of shared clonotypes between healthy human individuals. Clones were read by immunoSEQ multiplex PCR, and TCRdb kept only the in-frame ones, dropping some. The repertoire holds 450,000 to 550,000 clones, 79% seen once, with around 13% in the top ten. Material: PBMCs. The receptors shown here come from a woman between 40 and 55 years old in good health. Some clones in this sample may be carry-over from other donors' samples.

Concerning this clone itself: The same CDR3 arises from other DNA sequences in this sample as well. The gene calls are TRBV4-1 and TRBJ1-2; unclear D gene. CDR3 length equals 13 residues. From germline, CDR1 is MGHRA and CDR2 YSYEKL. Trimming removed 4 bases from V and 0 bases from J, with 6 bases in between. In DNA form, the CDR3 reads TGCGCCAGCAGCCTACGATCTAACTATGGCTACACCTTC. Translation gives CASSLRSNYGYTF.

V gene TRBV28 combines with J gene TRBJ1-1; 7 bases map to TRBD1. The CDR3 is 14 residues long. Germline V gene data show CDR1 as MDHEN and CDR2 as SYDVKM. J lost 8 bases, V lost 5 bases, and 11 bases had no gene match. CDR3: CASSPQLQGREAFF. CDR3 in DNA: TGTGCCAGCAGTCCCCAACTACAGGGGAGAGAAGCTTTCTTT.

This clone has more than one count but fewer than ten. This sequence joins TRBV7-3 and TRBJ1-3; the match to TRBD1 covers 8 bases. Germline-derived CDR1 and CDR2 are SGHTA and FQGTGA. The CDR3 has 16 residues. After removal of 5 bases from V and 0 bases from J, the junction contained 6 bases not matched to a gene. The CDR3 loop is CASSTVGQGSGNTIYF. The CDR3, as DNA: TGTGCCAGCAGCACCGTCGGACAGGGCTCTGGAAACACCATATATTTT.

The chain has TRBV15 and TRBJ1-3, with TRBD1 matching 8 bases. With 2 bases clipped from V and 4 bases from J, the junction kept 19 bases outside the gene matches. This CDR3 has 20 residues. Germline CDR1 and CDR2: LNHNV and YYDKDF (reference sequence). CDR3 amino acids: CATSRPDRGTNGIVGNTIYF. For the CDR3, the DNA is TGTGCCACCAGCAGACCAGACAGGGGTACGAACGGAATTGTCGGAAACACCATATATTTT.

The CDR3 reads CASSQDGYTEAFF. The CDR3 DNA is TGCGCCAGCAGCCAAGACGGATACACTGAAGCTTTCTTT. This chain connects TRBV4-3 to TRBJ1-1, with unresolved D. Germline loops: CDR1 LGHNA, CDR2 YSLEER. Trimming removed 0 bases from V and 3 bases from J, with 5 bases in between. The CDR3 extends over 13 amino acids.

The chain links TRBV9 to TRBJ2-1, with D possibly being TRBD1 (5 bases). CDR1 SGDLS and CDR2 YYNGEE come from the germline V gene. V lost 0 bases, J lost 6 bases, and 16 bases lay in between. There are 16 residues in the CDR3. In nucleotides, the CDR3 is TGTGCCAGCAGCGTAGAGGGGCCGGCTACTATCAATGAGCAGTTCTTC. Translation: CASSVEGPATINEQFF.

This rearrangement joins TRBV28 to TRBJ2-3; TRBD2 aligns across 13 bases. Germline CDR1 MDHEN, CDR2 SYDVKM. The length of the CDR3 is 18 residues. Trimming cost V 6 bases and J 2 bases; bases outside gene matches: 11. For the CDR3, the DNA is TGTGCCAGCAGCCAGGGACTAGCGGGACCTAAAGCCACAGATACGCAGTATTTT. This sequence encodes CASSQGLAGPKATDTQYF.

The chain joins TRBV18 to TRBJ2-4, with TRBD2 matching 10 bases. The V gene's germline CDR1 is KGHSH and CDR2 LQKENI. With V trimmed by 3 bases and J by 6 bases, 5 bases remained unmatched. This CDR3 is built from 15 residues. The CDR3 is CASSPTLAGVNIQYF. CDR3 sequence (DNA): TGTGCCAGCTCACCTACTCTAGCGGGAGTAAACATTCAGTACTTC.

The rearrangement uses TRBV15 and TRBJ2-1; 7 nucleotides align to TRBD1. Germline trimming cut 4 bases from V and 0 bases from J; bases unmatched to any gene: 3. Germline V gene data show CDR1 as LNHNV and CDR2 as YYDKDF (reference sequence). The CDR3 has 15 amino acids. The CDR3, as DNA: TGTGCCACCAGCAAGGACAGGAGCTCCTACAATGAGCAGTTCTTC. Translation: CATSKDRSSYNEQFF.

This clone was seen more than once but under ten times. The genes are TRBV7-6 and TRBJ1-4; D ambiguous. The CDR3 is 13 residues long. Germline values: CDR1 SGHVS, CDR2 FNYEAQ. Trimming removed 6 bases at V and 8 bases at J, with 13 bases between. As DNA, the CDR3 is TGTGCCAGCAGTTCGGACGTGGGAGAAAAACTGTTTTTT. This encodes CASSSDVGEKLFF.

The gene calls are TRBV9 and TRBJ2-2; a weak D match, TRBD2 (5 bases). Germline V gene lookup returns CDR1 SGDLS and CDR2 YYNGEE. V lost 4 bases and J 1 base, leaving 14 bases between the germline ends. The CDR3 runs 16 residues. The DNA for the CDR3 is TGTGCCAGCAGCATAGACGGACGGGGGAACACCGGGGAGCTGTTTTTT. It codes for CASSIDGRGNTGELFF.

The rearrangement joins TRBV2 to TRBJ2-3, with 11 bases fitting TRBD2. The CDR3 covers 15 residues. V dropped 8 bases and J dropped 8; count of bases not matched to a gene: 12. Germline CDR1 SNHLY, CDR2 FYNNEI. Here the CDR3 reads CASGLAGGPTRTQYF. In DNA, the CDR3 is TGTGCCAGCGGGTTAGCGGGAGGGCCGACTCGTACGCAGTATTTT.

This clone appeared once. The CDR3 bases are TGTGCCAGCAGTTATGGGACCGAGCAGTTCTTC. Amino acid sequence: CASSYGTEQFF. The chain carries TRBV28 and TRBJ2-1; D may match TRBD1 or TRBD2 (5 bases each). Germline CDR1 reads MDHEN; CDR2 reads SYDVKM. Trimming left V 4 bases short and J 10 bases short, with 8 bases between. The CDR3 has 11 amino acids.

The chain recombines TRBV9 with TRBJ2-7; maybe TRBD2 (6 bases). This CDR3 spans 14 amino acids. Germline values: CDR1 SGDLS, CDR2 YYNGEE. Trimming left V 0 bases short and J 6 bases short, with 13 bases between. CDR3 DNA sequence: TGTGCCAGCAGCGTAGCGGGAGAGGACGGCGAGCAGTACTTC. Translation: CASSVAGEDGEQYF. The entire variable domain, with the rest obtained from reference TRBV9 and TRBJ2-7, is as follows: DSGVTQTPKHLITATGQRVTLRCSPRSGDLSVYWYQQSLDQGLQFLIQYYNGEERAKGNILERFSAQQFPDLHSELNLSSLELGDSALYFCASSVAGEDGEQYFGPGTRLTVT.

V is TRBV5-8 and J is TRBJ2-1; D uncertain. Trimming removed 4 bases at V and 8 bases at J, with 7 bases between. Per the germline V gene, CDR1 is SGHTS and CDR2 is YDEGEE. There are 11 residues in the CDR3. The CDR3 nucleotides are TGTGCCAGCAGCCCTCACCATGAGCAGTTCTTC. It encodes CASSPHHEQFF.

The rearrangement links TRBV2 to TRBJ2-5; TRBD2 matches 8 bases. The CDR3 has 16 amino acids. V was pared by 6 bases and J by 1 base, with 10 bases of the junction left unmatched. Germline CDR1 and CDR2: SNHLY and FYNNEI. This CDR3 is CASRALDSGIQETQYF. The CDR3 bases are TGTGCCAGCAGGGCCCTGGATAGCGGGATCCAAGAGACCCAGTACTTC.

The chain links TRBV28 to TRBJ2-7, with D hard to call. The length of the CDR3 is 13 residues. Germline lookup yields CDR1 MDHEN and CDR2 SYDVKM. V dropped 7 bases and J dropped 1 base, with 11 bases sitting between them. In DNA, the CDR3 is TGTGCCAGCAATGGTGGTTTTTCCTACGAGCAGTACTTC. This encodes CASNGGFSYEQYF. The complete variable domain, with remaining parts taken from reference TRBV28 and TRBJ2-7, reads DVKVTQSSRYLVKRTGEKVFLECVQDMDHENMFWYRQDPGLGLRLIYFSYDVKMKEKGDIPEGYSVSREKKERFSLILESASTNQTSMYLCASNGGFSYEQYFGPGTRLTVT.